Listed here is a single T cell receptor (beta chain). This sample was taken from a study of memory CD4+ T cells and cytomegalovirus serostatus. Libraries were prepared by immunoSEQ multiplex PCR; TCRdb keeps only in-frame clonotypes and omits some of them. This table has about 42,000 clones, roughly three quarters appearing once. Single viable CD3+CD4+CD8-CD45RO+ cells were sorted as the memory CD4+ T cells. Sequenced sample: memory CD4+ T cells from blood. The sequence was collected from an adult in good health and CMV-seronegative.

CDR3 in DNA: TGCGCCAGCAGCGAAATAGCGGGGGGGGTTGTGGATACGCAGTATTTT. It specifies CASSEIAGGVVDTQYF. This chain links TRBV5-1 with TRBJ2-3; 11 nucleotides line up with TRBD2. The germline V gene has CDR1 SGHRS and CDR2 YFSETQ. The V gene end was trimmed by 4 bases and the J gene end by 6 bases; junction bases not matched to a gene: 10. This CDR3 comprises 16 residues.